This T cell receptor (beta chain) was observed in a study of OX40 agonist ivuxolimab in advanced cancers. For the study at large: The patients' treatment was ivuxolimab, an agonistic anti-OX40 (CD134) antibody.

Sequencing used immunoSEQ multiplex PCR; TCRdb keeps in-frame clones, though not all of them. The sample lists 77,000 or so clones; approximately 92% were seen once. In germline, CDR1 is SGHRS, CDR2 YFSETQ. V trimming: 1 base; J trimming: 1 base; junction bases outside the gene matches: 4. The CDR3 is made up of 15 amino acids. The material was CD4+ or CD8+ T cells sorted from blood, obtained in a trial of the OX40 agonist ivuxolimab. The TCR was taken from an adult with an advanced solid tumor such as melanoma, head and neck, liver or kidney cancer. The rearrangement links TRBV5-1 to TRBJ2-5, with 7 positions matching TRBD1. For the CDR3, the DNA is TGCGCCAGCAGCTTGTCCCCAGGGGGCCAAGAGACCCAGTACTTC. Amino acid sequence: CASSLSPGGQETQYF.